The T cell receptor (beta chain) described here comes from a study of chemoradiotherapy in HPV16-positive cancers (dated 2022 in TCRdb). About the full investigation: Using functional T-cell assays on cells from two HPV16-positive patients, the researchers defined candidate HPV-specific T-cell clones and common TCR motifs. The study asked whether T-cell immunity to the HPV oncoproteins E6 and E7 changes during chemoradiotherapy and whether this immunity affects survival. The candidate HPV-specific TCRs and motifs were subsequently tracked in TCR repertoires obtained from some 90 patients with HPV-related cancers. What the study reported, not specific to this receptor: In HPV16-positive patients, expansion of HPV-responsive T cells during chemoradiotherapy was associated with improved recurrence-free survival. The survival association was reported for HPV16-positive patients, and the functional definition of HPV-specific T cells was derived from only a couple of HPV16-positive patients. Expansion of candidate HPV-specific clones and E7-related TCR motifs was observed in the tumor microenvironment during treatment, whereas no such expansion was observed for non-HPV-specific T cells.

Preparation of the library involved the immunoSEQ multiplex PCR assay. What TCRdb holds here is the immuneACCESS table cut down to in-frame rearrangements. Part of the clones is not present; checked against another copy, under half of the missing clones reflect an unresolved V gene, and the others are unexplained. The sample yields around 1,300 clones; 76% were counted once. The top ten clones comprise less than 15% of the sample. Repertoires were sampled repeatedly over the course of chemoradiotherapy, so clonal expansion could be followed in the tumor microenvironment. Note on this clone: The antigen it recognizes is unknown. No base qualities exist here, and no much larger clone lies one base off it.

Between the V and J ends, shortened by 2 bases and 5 bases respectively, the junction contains 10 bases. Reading from cysteine to phenylalanine, the CDR3 counts 15 amino acids. Kept here is only the CDR3 DNA, which spans 45 bases and is read in frame from base 1. CDR1 and CDR2 (MNHNS, SASEGT) derive from the germline V gene. The chain is assembled from TRBV6-1 and TRBJ1-6; possibly the D gene is TRBD1, per 5 matching bases. The receptor was derived from a human donor with HPV-associated anogenital cancer. This specimen was tumor tissue, taken from a patient who underwent chemoradiotherapy. The CDR3 is CASSERGANNSPLHF. At the DNA level, the sequence is TGTGCCAGCAGTGAAAGAGGGGCGAATAATTCACCCCTCCACTTT.